This T cell receptor (beta chain) was found in a study of blood T cell repertoires in COVID-19. In the study overall: Donors in the United States, Italy and Spain gave samples during acute or convalescent COVID-19.

This table comes from immunoSEQ multiplex PCR, and its TCRdb copy is limited to in-frame clones, with some not included. The table records 130,000 or so clones, around 88% of them present only once. The sample consisted of peripheral blood. This clonotype originated in a man aged 80 or over with active or convalescent COVID-19.

Here the CDR3 reads CASSSSSYEQYF. The CDR3 DNA sequence: TGTGCCAGCTCCTCCAGCTCCTACGAGCAGTACTTC. The V call is TRBV18, the J call TRBJ2-7, with D unclear. Trimming removed 6 bases from V and 0 bases from J, with 6 bases in between. The CDR3 has 12 amino acids. Germline loops: CDR1 KGHSH, CDR2 LQKENI.